The 26 T cell receptor beta chains below were found in one sample sequenced in a study of neurological immune-mediated disorders. MiXCR was run by TCRdb on the 5' RACE reads, yielding one entry per CDR3 protein. The sample carries tens of thousands of distinct CDR3 sequences, roughly 4.3% recorded once. Sequencing was performed on PBMCs. The receptor set was obtained from a man aged 25 to 40 with multiple sclerosis.

This clonotype came up many times. This chain connects TRBV20-1 to TRBJ1-2; 9 nucleotides align to TRBD1. V shed 4 bases, J shed 5 bases, and the junction held 8 bases outside the gene matches. CDR3 size: 14 residues. The germline gives CDR1 DFQATT, CDR2 SNEGSKA (reference sequence). CDR3 DNA sequence: TGCAGTGCTAAGTTTTCAGGGACAGGGTATGGCTACACCTTC. Amino acid sequence: CSAKFSGTGYGYTF.

This clonotype was seen ten or more times. This sequence joins TRBV3-1 and TRBJ1-2; TRBD1 is a possible D gene (5 bases). V lost 0 bases, J lost 6 bases, and 14 bases lay in between. Per the germline V gene, CDR1 is LGHDT and CDR2 is YNNKEL (reference sequence). The length of the CDR3 is 15 residues. The CDR3: CASSQDQGPADGYTF. The CDR3 nucleotides are TGTGCCAGCAGCCAAGATCAGGGTCCCGCGGATGGCTACACCTTC.

This clonotype has a count of ten or more. The chain recombines TRBV3-1 with TRBJ1-2, with 7 nucleotides matching TRBD1. The J segment lost 4 bases and the V segment lost 4 bases, leaving 6 bases of the junction unmatched. Germline CDR1 is LGHDT and CDR2 is YNNKEL (reference sequence). The CDR3 is 14 residues long. CDR3 in DNA: TGTGCCAGCAGCCTCAGGGGGAGCATCTATGGCTACACCTTC. Protein sequence: CASSLRGSIYGYTF.

V usage is TRBV7-9 and J usage is TRBJ2-1; D perhaps matches TRBD1 (5 bases). Deletions cut 6 bases from V and 9 bases from J, with 12 bases between. The CDR3 runs to 12 residues. The germline V gene has CDR1 SEHNR and CDR2 FQNEAQ (reference sequence). The CDR3 sequence: CASREKGIEQFF. The CDR3 bases are TGTGCCAGCAGAGAAAAGGGGATTGAGCAGTTCTTC.

This clonotype came up many times. The chain combines TRBV20-1 with TRBJ2-3; 7 bases match TRBD2. Germline V gene lookup returns CDR1 DFQATT and CDR2 SNEGSKA (reference sequence). The junction had 4 bases not matched to a gene; V was cut back by 0 bases and J by 1 base. CDR3 length equals 15 residues. The CDR3 DNA sequence: TGCAGTGCTAGAGATGGTGCGGGGGGCACAGATACGCAGTATTTT. This gives the protein CSARDGAGGTDTQYF.

This clonotype was picked up many times. The genes are TRBV29-1 and TRBJ2-7; 8 bases line up with TRBD1. The CDR3 has 12 residues. Germline V gene data show CDR1 as SQVTM and CDR2 as ANQGSEA. With V trimmed by 7 bases and J by 2 bases, 4 bases remained unmatched. The DNA for the CDR3 is TGCAGCGGGGGACAGGCAGCCTACGAGCAGTACTTC. As protein: CSGGQAAYEQYF.

This clonotype was observed a few times. J is TRBJ1-2 and V is TRBV12-3 or TRBV12-4; D remains ambiguous. The CDR3 length is 16 residues. With 4 bases removed from V and 3 bases from J, the gap between germline ends came to 18 bases. This chain's CDR3 is CASSSAGGPRDYGYTF. The CDR3 DNA reads as TGTGCCAGCAGTTCGGCAGGAGGTCCACGGGACTATGGCTACACCTTC.

This clonotype appeared a few times. The chain employs TRBV30 and TRBJ2-1; a possible D gene is TRBD2 (5 bases). Germline V gives CDR1 GTSNPN, CDR2 SVGIG (reference sequence). The CDR3 loop spans 12 amino acids. As DNA, the CDR3 is TGTGCTGTCGGAGGCATTGACAATGAGCAGTTCTTC. It yields the protein CAVGGIDNEQFF.

This clonotype occurred a few times. This chain connects TRBV7-3 to TRBJ2-2; D not certain. This CDR3 comprises 14 residues. Germline loops: CDR1 SGHTA, CDR2 FQGTGA. The ends were cut back, 4 bases at V and 7 bases at J, with 13 bases in the middle. CDR3 nucleotides: TGTGCCAGCAGCTCCCAATTCCGGAGCGGGGAGCTGTTTTTT. Encoded protein: CASSSQFRSGELFF.

This clonotype was detected many times. The J gene is TRBJ2-7, the V gene TRBV29-1, with TRBD1 identical over 8 bases. From germline, CDR1 is SQVTM and CDR2 ANQGSEA. The CDR3 covers 13 residues. Trimming cost V 4 bases and J 4 bases; bases outside gene matches: 6. The CDR3 coding sequence is TGCAGCGTTGTATGGACAGGGCTATACGAGCAGTACTTC. It encodes CSVVWTGLYEQYF.

This clonotype came up many times. The chain carries TRBV7-8 and TRBJ1-5; TRBD1 is a possible D gene (5 bases). With 4 bases removed from V and 4 bases from J, the gap between germline ends came to 8 bases. This CDR3 has 13 amino acids. Germline CDR1 reads SGHVS; CDR2 reads FQNEAQ. CDR3 bases: TGTGCCAGCAGCTCGGGGGATAATCAGCCCCAGCATTTT. Its protein is CASSSGDNQPQHF. Together with reference TRBV7-8 and TRBJ1-5, the CDR3 gives the full variable domain: GAGVSQSPRYKVAKRGQDVALRCDPISGHVSLFWYQQALGQGPEFLTYFQNEAQLDKSGLPSDRFFAERPEGSVSTLKIQRTQQEDSAVYLCASSSGDNQPQHFGDGTRLSIL.

This clonotype was counted ten times or more. The rearrangement links TRBV20-1 to TRBJ2-2; the D gene could be TRBD1 or TRBD2 (5 bases each). The CDR3 is 15 residues long. The germline CDR1 and CDR2 sequences are DFQATT and SNEGSKA (reference sequence). V lost 3 bases to trimming and J lost 0 bases, with 11 bases between them. The CDR3 here is CSASEGPPNTGELFF. The CDR3 DNA reads as TGCAGTGCTAGTGAGGGACCTCCGAACACCGGGGAGCTGTTTTTT.

In its sample, this clonotype was seen a few times. V and J are TRBV19 and TRBJ2-3; 8 bases line up with TRBD2. The CDR3 consists of 15 residues. Germline-derived CDR1 and CDR2 are LNHDA and SQIVND (reference sequence). Trimming cost V 1 base and J 4 bases; bases outside gene matches: 4. The CDR3 DNA reads TGTGCCAGTAGTATAGTCGTGACTAGCGCAGATACGCAGTATTTT. Translation: CASSIVVTSADTQYF. Variable domain in full (rest from reference TRBV19 and TRBJ2-3): DGGITQSPKYLFRKEGQNVTLSCEQNLNHDAMYWYRQDPGQGLRLIYYSQIVNDFQKGDIAEGYSVSREKKESFPLTVTSAQKNPTAFYLCASSIVVTSADTQYFGPGTRLTVL.

This clonotype was counted at least ten times. The chain employs TRBV20-1 and TRBJ1-4, with unresolved D. Trimming took off 6 bases at V and 5 bases at J, with 10 bases between the two ends. Germline CDR1 and CDR2: DFQATT and SNEGSKA (reference sequence). The CDR3 covers 12 residues. The CDR3, as DNA: TGCAGTGCGCACCAGAGAAATGAAAAACTGTTTTTT. Translated, it gives CSAHQRNEKLFF.

This clonotype has at least ten counts. The V call is TRBV6-5, the J call TRBJ1-1; D remains ambiguous. V was clipped by 2 bases and J by 1 base, with 5 bases between them. The CDR3 totals 13 residues. Germline CDR1 MNHEY, CDR2 SVGAGI. The CDR3 bases are TGTGCCAGCAGTTACGGGAAGAACACTGAAGCTTTCTTT. Protein: CASSYGKNTEAFF.

This clonotype was seen ten or more times. V is TRBV7-3 and J is TRBJ2-1, with D possibly TRBD2 on 5 matching bases. The CDR3 loop spans 17 amino acids. From germline, CDR1 is SGHTA and CDR2 FQGTGA. V was shortened by 4 bases and J by 4 bases, with 20 bases between the two germline ends. CDR3 bases: TGTGCCAGCAGCTCCAGCGCCGCACAGAGGACTTACAATGAGCAGTTCTTC. Translated: CASSSSAAQRTYNEQFF.

This clonotype was detected ten times or more. V is TRBV7-2 and J is TRBJ1-2, with 7 positions matching TRBD1. Germline-derived CDR1 and CDR2 are SGHTA and FQGNSA. V lost 4 bases, J lost 5 bases, and 10 bases stayed unmatched. The CDR3 covers 15 residues. CDR3 amino acids: CASSYRGDRGYGYTF. The CDR3 DNA follows: TGTGCCAGCAGCTACAGGGGAGACAGAGGGTATGGCTACACCTTC.

This clonotype was seen ten or more times. This rearrangement joins TRBV7-9 to TRBJ2-3; TRBD1 might be the D (6 bases). Trimming took 4 bases from V and 0 from J, leaving 11 bases between them. This CDR3 spans 15 amino acids. Germline CDR1 is SEHNR and CDR2 is FQNEAQ (reference sequence). CDR3 coding DNA: TGTGCCAGCAGCTCTAGGACAGCTAGCACAGATACGCAGTATTTT. Translated, it gives CASSSRTASTDTQYF.

Ten or more counts support this clonotype. This chain links TRBV5-1 with TRBJ1-6, with unresolved D. The CDR3 consists of 13 residues. Germline CDR1 reads SGHRS; CDR2 reads YFSETQ. Between the trimmed V and J ends, which lost 0 bases and 14 bases, there was a span of 12 bases. The chain's CDR3 is CASSLAGHSALHF. The CDR3 DNA sequence: TGCGCCAGCAGCTTGGCTGGGCACTCAGCCCTCCACTTT. The full variable domain, completed using reference TRBV5-1 and TRBJ1-6, is KAGVTQTPRYLIKTRGQQVTLSCSPISGHRSVSWYQQTPGQGLQFLFEYFSETQRNKGNFPGRFSGRQFSNSRSEMNVSTLELGDSALYLCASSLAGHSALHFGNGTRLTVT.

This clonotype has at least ten counts. The rearrangement uses TRBV5-1 and TRBJ1-1, with D perhaps matching TRBD1 (6 bases). In germline, CDR1 is SGHRS, CDR2 YFSETQ. The ends were cut back, 4 bases at V and 8 bases at J, with 12 bases in the middle. This CDR3 comprises 12 residues. The CDR3 spells CASSGTDREAFF. CDR3 sequence (DNA): TGCGCCAGCAGCGGGACGGACAGAGAAGCTTTCTTT.

This clonotype was seen repeatedly, ten times or more. The V gene is TRBV5-1, the J gene TRBJ2-2, with 7 bases that match TRBD2. Trimming at V came to 1 base and at J to 0 bases, leaving 0 bases not matched to a gene. The germline gives CDR1 SGHRS, CDR2 YFSETQ. CDR3 length equals 15 residues. DNA of the CDR3: TGCGCCAGCAGCTTGAGCGGGGCGAACACCGGGGAGCTGTTTTTT. The encoded protein is CASSLSGANTGELFF.

This clonotype has more than one count but fewer than ten. The genes are TRBV10-3 and TRBJ1-3, with unresolved D. Germline V lookup: CDR1 ENHRY, CDR2 SYGVKD. The CDR3 has 12 amino acids. V gave up 10 bases and J gave up 5 bases, with 12 bases separating them. CDR3 region: CATLGSRNTIYF. The CDR3 bases are TGTGCCACCCTTGGCAGCAGAAACACCATATATTTT.

This clonotype has ten or more counts. In DNA, the CDR3 is TGTGCCAGCAGCTTATGGGCAGGAGACTATGGCTACACCTTC. It is translated as CASSLWAGDYGYTF. The chain is built from TRBV7-8 and TRBJ1-2; D gene ambiguous. CDR1 and CDR2 (germline): SGHVS, FQNEAQ. The CDR3 spans 14 residues. V shed 2 bases and J shed 3 bases, with 10 bases lying between them.

This clonotype was recorded at least ten times. The rearrangement uses TRBV9 and TRBJ1-4; possible D gene TRBD1, 5 bases. The CDR3 runs 15 residues. V was clipped by 4 bases and J by 7 bases, with 17 bases between them. Germline V gives CDR1 SGDLS, CDR2 YYNGEE. CDR3 DNA: TGTGCCAGCAGCTTTGAGGGAAGGGACGGTGAAAAACTGTTTTTT. Its protein product is CASSFEGRDGEKLFF.

This clonotype came up many times. The CDR3 nucleotides are TGTGCCAGCAGCCGAATACAGGGAAGCGCAGATACGCAGTATTTT. It codes for CASSRIQGSADTQYF. The chain carries TRBV3-1 and TRBJ2-3, with D maybe TRBD1 (6 bases). CDR1 and CDR2 from the germline V gene are LGHDT and YNNKEL (reference sequence). With 4 bases removed from V and 4 bases from J, the gap between germline ends came to 15 bases. This CDR3 comprises 15 residues.

The CDR3, as DNA: TGTGCCAGCAGCTTCCCCCTCCACCTGGACAGATCCTACAATGAGCAGTTCTTC. This sequence encodes CASSFPLHLDRSYNEQFF. This chain links TRBV11-2 with TRBJ2-1, with D possibly TRBD1 on 6 matching bases. V gave up 3 bases and J gave up 1 base, with 19 bases separating them. Germline lookup yields CDR1 SGHAT and CDR2 FQNNGV. The CDR3 length is 18 residues.